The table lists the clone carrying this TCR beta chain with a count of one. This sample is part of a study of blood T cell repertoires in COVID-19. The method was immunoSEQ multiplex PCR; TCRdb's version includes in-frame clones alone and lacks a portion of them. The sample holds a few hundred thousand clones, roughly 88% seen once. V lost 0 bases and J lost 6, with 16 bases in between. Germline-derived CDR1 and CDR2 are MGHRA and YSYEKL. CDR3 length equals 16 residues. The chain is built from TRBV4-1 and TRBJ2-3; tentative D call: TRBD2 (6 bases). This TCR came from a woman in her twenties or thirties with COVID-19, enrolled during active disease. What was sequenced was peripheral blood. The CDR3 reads CASSQEGGPESDTQYF. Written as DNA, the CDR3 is TGCGCCAGCAGCCAAGAGGGGGGACCGGAGAGCGATACGCAGTATTTT.